This T cell receptor (beta chain) was documented in a study of naive and memory T cell subsets. Study-level results: Over 85% of naive TCR sequences appeared only once, unlike memory subsets.

An equimolar mix of two oligonucleotides served as the beta constant-region primer for TRBC1 and TRBC2. The ligated cDNA underwent four PCR rounds using SP2 and nested alpha and beta constant-region primers. An oligonucleotide with the SP2 primer and a 12-nucleotide UMI was ligated to the cDNA 3' end. TCRdb re-called the UMI-ligation and nested PCR reads with MiXCR, one entry per CDR3 protein. Of around 30,000 distinct CDR3 sequences in the sample, 18% were seen once. With respect to this clonotype: The antigen is unknown.

Sorting gates: effector memory CD45RA-CD27-, EMRA CD45RA+CD27-. This CDR3 comprises 16 residues. The V end lost 5 bases, the J end lost 0 bases, and 14 bases lay between the germline ends. Germline assignment: CDR1 SGHRS and CDR2 YFSETQ. The chain combines TRBV5-1 with TRBJ2-2; D might be TRBD2 (6 bases). Specimen: effector memory CD4+ T cells from blood. As to subset: effector memory, CD45RA- CD27-. The receptor's source is a human donor in good health. The CDR3 DNA reads TGCGCCAGCAGACCGAATAGCGGAGCGAACACCGGGGAGCTGTTTTTT. Its protein product is CASRPNSGANTGELFF.